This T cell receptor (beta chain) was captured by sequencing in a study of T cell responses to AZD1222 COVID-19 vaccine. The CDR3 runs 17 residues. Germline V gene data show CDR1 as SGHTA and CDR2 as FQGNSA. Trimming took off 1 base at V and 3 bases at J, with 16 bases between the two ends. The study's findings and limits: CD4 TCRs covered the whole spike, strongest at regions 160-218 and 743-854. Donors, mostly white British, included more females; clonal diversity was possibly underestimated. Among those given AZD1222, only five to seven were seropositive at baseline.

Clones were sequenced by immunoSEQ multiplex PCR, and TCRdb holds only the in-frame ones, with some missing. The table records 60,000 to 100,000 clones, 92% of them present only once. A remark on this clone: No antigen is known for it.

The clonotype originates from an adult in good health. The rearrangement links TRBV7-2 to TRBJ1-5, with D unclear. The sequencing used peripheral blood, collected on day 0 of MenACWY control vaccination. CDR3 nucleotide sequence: TGTGCCAGCAGCTTAGGTGGAGGCAGCTCCGTCAATCAGCCCCAGCATTTT. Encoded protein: CASSLGGGSSVNQPQHF.